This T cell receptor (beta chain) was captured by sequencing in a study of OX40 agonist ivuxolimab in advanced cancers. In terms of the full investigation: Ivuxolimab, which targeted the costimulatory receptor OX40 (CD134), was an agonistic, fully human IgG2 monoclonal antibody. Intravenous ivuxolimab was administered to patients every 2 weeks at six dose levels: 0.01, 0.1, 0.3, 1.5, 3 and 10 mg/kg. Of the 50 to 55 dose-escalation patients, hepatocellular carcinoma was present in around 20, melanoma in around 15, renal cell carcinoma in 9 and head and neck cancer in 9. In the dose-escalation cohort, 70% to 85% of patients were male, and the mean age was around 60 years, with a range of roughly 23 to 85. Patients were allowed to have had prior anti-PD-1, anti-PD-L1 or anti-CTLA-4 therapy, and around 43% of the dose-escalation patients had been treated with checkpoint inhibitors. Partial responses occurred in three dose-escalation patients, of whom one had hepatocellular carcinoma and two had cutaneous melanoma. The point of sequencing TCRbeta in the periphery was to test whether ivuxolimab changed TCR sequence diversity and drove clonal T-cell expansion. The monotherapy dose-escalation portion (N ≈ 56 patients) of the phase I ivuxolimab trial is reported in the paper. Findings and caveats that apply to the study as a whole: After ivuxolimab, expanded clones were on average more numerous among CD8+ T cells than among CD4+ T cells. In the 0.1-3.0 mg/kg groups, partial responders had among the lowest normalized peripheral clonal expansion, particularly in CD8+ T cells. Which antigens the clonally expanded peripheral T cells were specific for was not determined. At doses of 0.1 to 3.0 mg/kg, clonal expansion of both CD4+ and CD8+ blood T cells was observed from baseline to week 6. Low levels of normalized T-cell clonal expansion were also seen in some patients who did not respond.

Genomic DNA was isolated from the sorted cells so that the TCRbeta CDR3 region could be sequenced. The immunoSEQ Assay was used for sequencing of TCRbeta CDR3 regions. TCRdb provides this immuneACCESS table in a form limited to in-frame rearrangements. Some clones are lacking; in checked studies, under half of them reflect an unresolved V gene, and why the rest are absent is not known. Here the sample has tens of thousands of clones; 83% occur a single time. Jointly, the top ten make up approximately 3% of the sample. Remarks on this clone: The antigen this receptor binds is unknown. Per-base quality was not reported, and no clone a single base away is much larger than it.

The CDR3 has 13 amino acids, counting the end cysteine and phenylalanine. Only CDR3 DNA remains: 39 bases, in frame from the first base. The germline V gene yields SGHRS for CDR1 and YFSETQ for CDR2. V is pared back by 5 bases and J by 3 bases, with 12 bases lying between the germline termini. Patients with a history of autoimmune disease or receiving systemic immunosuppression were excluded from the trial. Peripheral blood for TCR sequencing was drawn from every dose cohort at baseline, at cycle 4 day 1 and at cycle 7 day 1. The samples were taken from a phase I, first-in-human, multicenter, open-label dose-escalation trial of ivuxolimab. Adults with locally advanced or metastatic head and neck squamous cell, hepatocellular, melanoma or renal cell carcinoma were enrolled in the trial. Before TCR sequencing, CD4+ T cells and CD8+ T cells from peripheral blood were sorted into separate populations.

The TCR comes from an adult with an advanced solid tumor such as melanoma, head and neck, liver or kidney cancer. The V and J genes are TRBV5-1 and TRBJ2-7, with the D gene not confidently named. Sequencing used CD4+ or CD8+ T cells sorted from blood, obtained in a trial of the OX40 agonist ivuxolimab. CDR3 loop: CASRREVNYEQYF. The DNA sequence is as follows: TGCGCCAGCAGGCGTGAAGTGAACTACGAGCAGTACTTC.